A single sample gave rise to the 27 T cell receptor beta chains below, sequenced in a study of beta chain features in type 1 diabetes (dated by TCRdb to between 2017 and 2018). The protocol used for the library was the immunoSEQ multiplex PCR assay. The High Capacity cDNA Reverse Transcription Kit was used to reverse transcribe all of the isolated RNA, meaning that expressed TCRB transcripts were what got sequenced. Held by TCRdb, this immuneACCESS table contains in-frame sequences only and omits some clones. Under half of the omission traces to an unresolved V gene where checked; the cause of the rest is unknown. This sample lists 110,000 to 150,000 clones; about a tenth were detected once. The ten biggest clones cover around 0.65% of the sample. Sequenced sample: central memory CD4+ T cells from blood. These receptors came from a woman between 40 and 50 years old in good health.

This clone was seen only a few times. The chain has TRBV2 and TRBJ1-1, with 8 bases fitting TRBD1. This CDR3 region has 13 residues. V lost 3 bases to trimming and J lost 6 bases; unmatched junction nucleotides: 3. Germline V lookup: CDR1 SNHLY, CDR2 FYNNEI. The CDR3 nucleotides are TGTGCCAGCAGTGACAGGGGGCTCGCTGAAGCTTTCTTT. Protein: CASSDRGLAEAFF.

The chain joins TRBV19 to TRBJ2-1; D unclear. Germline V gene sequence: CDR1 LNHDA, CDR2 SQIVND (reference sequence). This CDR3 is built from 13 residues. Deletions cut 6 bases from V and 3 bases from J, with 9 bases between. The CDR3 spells CASSVSRYNEQFF. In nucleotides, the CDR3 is TGTGCCAGTAGCGTCTCCCGCTACAATGAGCAGTTCTTC.

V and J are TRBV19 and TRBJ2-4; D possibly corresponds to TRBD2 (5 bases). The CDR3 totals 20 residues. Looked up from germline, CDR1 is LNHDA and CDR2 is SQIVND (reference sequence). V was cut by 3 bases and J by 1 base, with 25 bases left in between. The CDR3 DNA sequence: TGTGCCAGTAGTATGTATCCCCCCAGAGGGCTGAGTGTGGCCAAAAACATTCAGTACTTC. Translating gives CASSMYPPRGLSVAKNIQYF.

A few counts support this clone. CDR3 bases: TGCGCCAGCAGCTTGGGGACAGCGAACACTGAAGCTTTCTTT. It encodes CASSLGTANTEAFF. This chain uses TRBV5-1 with TRBJ1-1; weak D call: TRBD1 (6 bases). CDR3 length equals 14 residues. Germline V lookup: CDR1 SGHRS, CDR2 YFSETQ. V was trimmed by 0 bases and J by 1 base, leaving 7 bases between them.

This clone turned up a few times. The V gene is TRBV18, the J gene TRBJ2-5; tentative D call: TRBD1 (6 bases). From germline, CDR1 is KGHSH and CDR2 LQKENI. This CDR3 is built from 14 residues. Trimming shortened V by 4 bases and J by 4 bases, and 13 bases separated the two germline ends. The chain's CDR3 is CASSRQGPPETQYF. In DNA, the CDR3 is TGTGCCAGCTCACGGCAGGGGCCCCCAGAGACCCAGTACTTC.

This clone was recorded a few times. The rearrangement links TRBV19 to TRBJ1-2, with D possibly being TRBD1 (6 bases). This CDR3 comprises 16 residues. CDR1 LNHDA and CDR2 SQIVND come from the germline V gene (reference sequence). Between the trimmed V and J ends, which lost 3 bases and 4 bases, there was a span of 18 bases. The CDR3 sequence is CASSMVGRADSYGYTF. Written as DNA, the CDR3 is TGTGCCAGTAGTATGGTGGGGCGAGCGGACAGCTATGGCTACACCTTC.

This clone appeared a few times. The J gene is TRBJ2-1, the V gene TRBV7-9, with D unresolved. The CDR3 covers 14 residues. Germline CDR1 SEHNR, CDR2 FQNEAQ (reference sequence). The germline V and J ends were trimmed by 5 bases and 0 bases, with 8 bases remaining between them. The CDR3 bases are TGTGCCAGCAGCCCTCTCAGCTCCTACAATGAGCAGTTCTTC. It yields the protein CASSPLSSYNEQFF.

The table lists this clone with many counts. In nucleotides, the CDR3 is TGTGCCAGCAGTGTTGGAGAGGCCGAGTACTTC. This translates into CASSVGEAEYF. The J gene is TRBJ2-7, the V gene TRBV25-1; no reliable D call. Per the germline V gene, CDR1 is MGHDK and CDR2 is SYGVNS. V shed 4 bases and J shed 11 bases, with 12 bases lying between them. The CDR3 is 11 amino acids.

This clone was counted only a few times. The CDR3 DNA reads TGTGCCACAGACAGGTACAATGAGCAGTTCTTC. Translating gives CATDRYNEQFF. The V and J genes are TRBV19 and TRBJ2-1, with TRBD1 as a possible D gene (6 bases). Germline CDR1 is LNHDA and CDR2 is SQIVND (reference sequence). This CDR3 is 11 amino acids long. The V end was cut by 10 bases, the J end by 4 bases, with 8 bases between.

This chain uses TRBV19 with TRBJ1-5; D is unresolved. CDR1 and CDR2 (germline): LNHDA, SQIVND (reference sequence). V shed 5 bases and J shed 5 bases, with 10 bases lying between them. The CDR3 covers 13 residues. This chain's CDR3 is CASSVDQDQPQHF. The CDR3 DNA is TGTGCCAGTAGTGTCGACCAGGATCAGCCCCAGCATTTT.

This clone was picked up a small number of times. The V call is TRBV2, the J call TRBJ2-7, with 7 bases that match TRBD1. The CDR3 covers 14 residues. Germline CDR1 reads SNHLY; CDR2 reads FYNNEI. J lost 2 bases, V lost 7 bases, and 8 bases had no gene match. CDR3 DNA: TGTGCCAGCACCCCAAGCGACAGGGCCTACGAGCAGTACTTC. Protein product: CASTPSDRAYEQYF.

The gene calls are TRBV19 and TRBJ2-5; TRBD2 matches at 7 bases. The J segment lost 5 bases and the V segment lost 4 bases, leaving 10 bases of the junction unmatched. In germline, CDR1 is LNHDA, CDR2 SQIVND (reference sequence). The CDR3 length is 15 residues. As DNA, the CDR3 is TGTGCCAGTAGTAAGGCTAGCGGTACAACGGAGACCCAGTACTTC. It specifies CASSKASGTTETQYF.

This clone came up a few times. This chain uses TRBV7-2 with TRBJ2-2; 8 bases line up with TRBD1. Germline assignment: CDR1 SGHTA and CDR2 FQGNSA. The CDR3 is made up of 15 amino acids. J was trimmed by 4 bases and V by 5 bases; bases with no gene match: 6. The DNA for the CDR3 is TGTGCCAGCAGCCCACAGGGGGAGTCCACCGGGGAGCTGTTTTTT. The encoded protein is CASSPQGESTGELFF.

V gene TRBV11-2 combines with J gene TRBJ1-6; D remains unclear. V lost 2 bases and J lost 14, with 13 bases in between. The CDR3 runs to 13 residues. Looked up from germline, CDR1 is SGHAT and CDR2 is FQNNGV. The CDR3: CASSLSGQVTLHF. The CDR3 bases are TGTGCCAGCAGCTTATCTGGCCAGGTCACCCTCCACTTT.

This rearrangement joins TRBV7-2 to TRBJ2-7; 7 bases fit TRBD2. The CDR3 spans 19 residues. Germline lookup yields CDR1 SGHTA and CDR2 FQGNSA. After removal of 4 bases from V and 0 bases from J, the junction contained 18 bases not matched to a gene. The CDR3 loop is CASSWVVGAGRPSSYEQYF. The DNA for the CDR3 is TGTGCCAGCAGCTGGGTTGTAGGAGCGGGGCGACCAAGCTCCTACGAGCAGTACTTC.

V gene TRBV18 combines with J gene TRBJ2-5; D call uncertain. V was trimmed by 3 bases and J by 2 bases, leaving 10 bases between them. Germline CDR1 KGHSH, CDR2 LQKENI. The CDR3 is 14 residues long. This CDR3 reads CASSPPPRQETQYF. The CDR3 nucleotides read TGTGCCAGCTCACCCCCCCCGCGACAAGAGACCCAGTACTTC. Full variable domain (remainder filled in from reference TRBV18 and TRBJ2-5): NAGVMQNPRHLVRRRGQEARLRCSPMKGHSHVYWYRQLPEEGLKFMVYLQKENIIDESGMPKERFSAEFPKEGPSILRIQQVVRGDSAAYFCASSPPPRQETQYFGPGTRLLVL.

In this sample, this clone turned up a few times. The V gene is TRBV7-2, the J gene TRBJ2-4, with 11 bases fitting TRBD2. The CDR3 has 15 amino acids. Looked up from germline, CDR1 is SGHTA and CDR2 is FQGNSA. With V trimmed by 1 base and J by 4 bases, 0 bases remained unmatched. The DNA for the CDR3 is TGTGCCAGCAGCTTAGGACTAGCGGGGAAAAACATTCAGTACTTC. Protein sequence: CASSLGLAGKNIQYF.

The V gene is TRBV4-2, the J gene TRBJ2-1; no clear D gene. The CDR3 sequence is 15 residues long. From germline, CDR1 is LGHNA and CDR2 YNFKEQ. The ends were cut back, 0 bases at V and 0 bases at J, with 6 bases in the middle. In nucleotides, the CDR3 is TGTGCCAGCAGCCAAGAAATGAGCTCCTACAATGAGCAGTTCTTC. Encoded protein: CASSQEMSSYNEQFF.

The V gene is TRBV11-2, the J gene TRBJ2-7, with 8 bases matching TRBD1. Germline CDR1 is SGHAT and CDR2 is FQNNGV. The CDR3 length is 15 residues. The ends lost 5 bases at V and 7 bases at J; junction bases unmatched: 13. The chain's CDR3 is CASSPGQGNRGEQYF. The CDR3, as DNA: TGTGCCAGCAGCCCCGGACAGGGCAACCGAGGGGAGCAGTACTTC.

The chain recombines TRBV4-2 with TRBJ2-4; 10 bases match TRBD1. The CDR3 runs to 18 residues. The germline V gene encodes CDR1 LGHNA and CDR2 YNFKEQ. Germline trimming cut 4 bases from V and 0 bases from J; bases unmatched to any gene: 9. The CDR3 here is CASSRGTGDNLAKNIQYF. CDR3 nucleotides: TGTGCCAGCAGCCGAGGGACAGGGGATAATCTAGCCAAAAACATTCAGTACTTC.

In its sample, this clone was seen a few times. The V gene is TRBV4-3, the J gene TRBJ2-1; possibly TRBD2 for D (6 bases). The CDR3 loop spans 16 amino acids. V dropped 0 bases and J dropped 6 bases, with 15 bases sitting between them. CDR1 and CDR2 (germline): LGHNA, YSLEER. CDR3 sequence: CASSQDLALASNEQFF. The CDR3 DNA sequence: TGCGCCAGCAGCCAAGATCTAGCACTAGCATCCAATGAGCAGTTCTTC.

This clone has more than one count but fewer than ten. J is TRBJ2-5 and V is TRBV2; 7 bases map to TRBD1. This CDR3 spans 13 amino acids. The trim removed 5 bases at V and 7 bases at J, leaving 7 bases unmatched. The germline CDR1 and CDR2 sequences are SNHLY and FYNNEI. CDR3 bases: TGTGCCAGCAGTTGGACAGGAGAAGGGACCCAGTACTTC. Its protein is CASSWTGEGTQYF.

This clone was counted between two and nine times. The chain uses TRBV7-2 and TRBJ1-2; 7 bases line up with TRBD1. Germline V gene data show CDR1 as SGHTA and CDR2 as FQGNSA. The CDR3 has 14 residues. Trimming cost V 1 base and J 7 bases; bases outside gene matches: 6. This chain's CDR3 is CASSLDGQGGGYTF. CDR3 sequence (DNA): TGTGCCAGCAGCTTAGACGGCCAGGGGGGTGGCTACACCTTC.

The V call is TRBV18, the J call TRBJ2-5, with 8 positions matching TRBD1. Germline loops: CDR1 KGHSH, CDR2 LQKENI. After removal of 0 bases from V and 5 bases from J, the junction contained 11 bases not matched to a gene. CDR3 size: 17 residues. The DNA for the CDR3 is TGTGCCAGCTCACCACCTTCTCCCGACAGGGGTGGGGAGACCCAGTACTTC. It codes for CASSPPSPDRGGETQYF.

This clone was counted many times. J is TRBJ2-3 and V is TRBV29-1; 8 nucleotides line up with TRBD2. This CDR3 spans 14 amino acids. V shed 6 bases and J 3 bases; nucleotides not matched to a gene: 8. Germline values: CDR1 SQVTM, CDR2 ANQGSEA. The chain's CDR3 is CSVRRGGLTDTQYF. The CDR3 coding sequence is TGCAGCGTCCGACGGGGGGGCCTAACAGATACGCAGTATTTT.

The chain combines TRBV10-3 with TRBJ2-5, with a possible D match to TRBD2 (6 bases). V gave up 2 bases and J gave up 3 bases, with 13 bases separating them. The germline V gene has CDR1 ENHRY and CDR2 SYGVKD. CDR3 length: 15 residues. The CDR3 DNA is TGTGCCATCAGTGAGCGGGGGATTTTGGAAGAGACCCAGTACTTC. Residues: CAISERGILEETQYF.

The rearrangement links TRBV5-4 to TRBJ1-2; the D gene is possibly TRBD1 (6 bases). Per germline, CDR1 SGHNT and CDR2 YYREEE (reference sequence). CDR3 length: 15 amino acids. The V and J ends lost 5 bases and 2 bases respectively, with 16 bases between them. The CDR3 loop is CASSLAGVLNYGYTF. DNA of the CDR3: TGTGCCAGCAGTTTAGCAGGGGTTCTAAACTATGGCTACACCTTC.